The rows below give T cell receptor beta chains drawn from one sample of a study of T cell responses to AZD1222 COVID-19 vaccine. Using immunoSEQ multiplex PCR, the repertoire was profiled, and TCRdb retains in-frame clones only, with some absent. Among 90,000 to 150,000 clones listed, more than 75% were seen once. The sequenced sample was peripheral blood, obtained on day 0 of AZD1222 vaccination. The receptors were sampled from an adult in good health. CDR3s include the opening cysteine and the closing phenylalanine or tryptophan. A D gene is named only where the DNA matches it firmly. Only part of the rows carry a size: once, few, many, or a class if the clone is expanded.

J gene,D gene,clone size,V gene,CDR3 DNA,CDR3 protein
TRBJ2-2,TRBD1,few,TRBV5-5,TGTGCCAGCAGCTCACCCGGGACAGGGTACACCGGGGAGCTGTTTTTT,CASSSPGTGYTGELFF
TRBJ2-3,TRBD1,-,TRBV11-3,TGTGCCAGCAGCCGGGACAGTCGGTCGGCAGATACGCAGTATTTT,CASSRDSRSADTQYF
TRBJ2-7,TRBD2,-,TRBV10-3,TGTGCCATCAGTGTAGCGGGAGTCTACGAGCAGTACTTC,CAISVAGVYEQYF
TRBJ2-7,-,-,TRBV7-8,TGTGCCAGCGGACTCCAGGGAGCGAGCTACGAGCAGTACTTC,CASGLQGASYEQYF
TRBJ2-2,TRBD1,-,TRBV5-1,TGCGCCAGCAGCTTGGAGGGACAGGGGATCGGGGAGCTGTTTTTT,CASSLEGQGIGELFF
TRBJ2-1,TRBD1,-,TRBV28,TGTGCCAGCAGCCTAACAGGGGGCATGGGCAATGAGCAGTTCTTC,CASSLTGGMGNEQFF
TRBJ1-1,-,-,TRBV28,TGTGCCAGCAGTCCGGGTGGCTCGGACACTGAAGCTTTCTTT,CASSPGGSDTEAFF
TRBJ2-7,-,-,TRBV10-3,TGTGCCATCAGTGTGACAGCCTCCGTCCACGAGCAGTACTTC,CAISVTASVHEQYF
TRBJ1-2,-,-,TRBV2,TGTGCCAGCAGGCAGCGAGGGGGCTACACCTTC,CASRQRGGYTF
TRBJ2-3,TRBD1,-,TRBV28,TGTGCCAGCAGTACCGCCAAAGGGGGCCCAGATACGCAGTATTTT,CASSTAKGGPDTQYF
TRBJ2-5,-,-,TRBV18,TGTGCCAGCTCACCTTCCGGGACTGAAGAGACCCAGTACTTC,CASSPSGTEETQYF
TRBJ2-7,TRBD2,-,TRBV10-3,TGTGCCATCAGTGACCCATCGGGTAGCGGGATCTACGAGCAGTACTTC,CAISDPSGSGIYEQYF
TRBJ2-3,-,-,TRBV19,TGTGCCAGTAGTAGCGGTAACACAGATACGCAGTATTTT,CASSSGNTDTQYF
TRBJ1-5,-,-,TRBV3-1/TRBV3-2,TGTGCCAGCAGCCGAAACTGGGGAAAGGATCAGCCCCAGCATTTT,CASSRNWGKDQPQHF
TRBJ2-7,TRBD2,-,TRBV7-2,TGTGCCAGCAGCCCCCGGGACTATATTCACGAGCAGTACTTC,CASSPRDYIHEQYF
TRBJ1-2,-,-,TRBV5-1,TGCGCCAGCTCCTCCGCGGGGGCCTATGGCTACACCTTC,CASSSAGAYGYTF
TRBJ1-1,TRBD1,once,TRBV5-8,TGTGCCAGCAGCTTGGCGGACAGGGGTGGTACTGAAGCTTTCTTT,CASSLADRGGTEAFF
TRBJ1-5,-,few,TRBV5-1,TGCGCCAGCAGCTTTGGACAGAATCAGCCCCAGCATTTT,CASSFGQNQPQHF
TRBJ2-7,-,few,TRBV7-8,TGTGCCAGCAGCTTAAGTTCGGGGGACGGGACCTACGAGCAGTACTTC,CASSLSSGDGTYEQYF
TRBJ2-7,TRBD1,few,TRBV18,TGTGCCAGCTCCCCTTCCAGGGGGCTGCACGAGCAGTACTTC,CASSPSRGLHEQYF
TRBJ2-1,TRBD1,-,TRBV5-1,TGCGCCAGCAGCCCGGACAGGGCCACTTTTGAGCAGTTCTTC,CASSPDRATFEQFF
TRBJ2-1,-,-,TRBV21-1,TGTGCCAGCACGTGTATCGGACCTGGAGAGCAGTTCTTC,CASTCIGPGEQFF
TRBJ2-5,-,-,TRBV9,TGTGCCAGCAGCGTAGGGGGATTCGGAGGGGAGACCCAGTACTTC,CASSVGGFGGETQYF
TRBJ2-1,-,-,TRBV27,TGTGCCAGTCAGTTTCGGGCGGGCGGTGAGCAGTTCTTC,CASQFRAGGEQFF
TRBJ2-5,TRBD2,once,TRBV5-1,TGCGCCAGCAGCTTGGATCTAGCGGGAGAAGGAGAGACCCAGTACTTC,CASSLDLAGEGETQYF
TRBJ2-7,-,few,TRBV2,TGTGCCAGCAGGAGAAGGGGGATCGAGCAGTACTTC,CASRRRGIEQYF
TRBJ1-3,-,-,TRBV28,TGTGCCAGCACCTTCCTCTTTCAGAGCTCTGGAAACACCATATATTTT,CASTFLFQSSGNTIYF
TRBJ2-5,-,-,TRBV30,TGTGCCTGGATAACTGCCCCTCAGACCCAGTACTTC,CAWITAPQTQYF
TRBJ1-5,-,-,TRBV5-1,TGCGCCAGCAGCTTGGCCGTCGGATCCCAGCCCCAGCATTTT,CASSLAVGSQPQHF
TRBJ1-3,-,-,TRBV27,TGTGCCAGCAGTTTATCCCAGAAAGACACCATATATTTT,CASSLSQKDTIYF
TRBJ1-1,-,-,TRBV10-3,TGTGCCATCAGTGCCGGGGAGGAAACTGAAGCTTTCTTT,CAISAGEETEAFF
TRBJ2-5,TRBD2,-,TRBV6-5,TGTGCCAGCAGCCAGCGGGAGGGAGGGGAGACCCAGTACTTC,CASSQREGGETQYF
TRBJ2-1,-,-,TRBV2,TGTGCCAGCAGAGGGGGGGGGAATGAGCAGTTCTTC,CASRGGGNEQFF
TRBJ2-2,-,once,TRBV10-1,TGCGCCAGCAGTGAGGAACTTGGCAGACAAAGAAACACCGGGGAGCTGTTTTTT,CASSEELGRQRNTGELFF
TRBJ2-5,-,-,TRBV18,TGTGCCAGCTCACCAGGGGGAGAGACCCAGTACTTC,CASSPGGETQYF
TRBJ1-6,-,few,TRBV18,TGTGCCAGCTCCCCACGGGACGGAGAGAATTCACCCCTCCACTTT,CASSPRDGENSPLHF
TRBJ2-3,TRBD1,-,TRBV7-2,TGTGCCAGCAGCTTAGGAGGGACAGGGTTGATAGATACGCAGTATTTT,CASSLGGTGLIDTQYF
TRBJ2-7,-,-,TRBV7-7,TGTGCTAGCAGCTTTGCAGGGTCGTACGAGCAGTACTTC,CASSFAGSYEQYF
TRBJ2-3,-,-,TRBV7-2,TGTGCCAGCAGCTCCGTGGACACTTCCACAGATACGCAGTATTTT,CASSSVDTSTDTQYF
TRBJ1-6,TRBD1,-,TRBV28,TGTGCCAGCAGCTTCCCAGACAGGGTCCTTGCACCCCTCCACTTT,CASSFPDRVLAPLHF
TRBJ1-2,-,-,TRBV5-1,TGCGCCAGCAGCTTGGACTTCGGGACCGAATACTATGGCTACACCTTC,CASSLDFGTEYYGYTF
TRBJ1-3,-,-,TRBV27,TGTGCCAGCAGTAGGGGCCGTCCCGGCTCTGGAAACACCATATATTTT,CASSRGRPGSGNTIYF
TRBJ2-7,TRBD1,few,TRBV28,TGTGCCAGCAGACCCACAGGGGGTCTGGGGTACGAGCAGTACTTC,CASRPTGGLGYEQYF
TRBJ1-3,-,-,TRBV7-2,TGTGCCAGCAGCTTAGCGAGCCCCGACTCTGGAAACACCATATATTTT,CASSLASPDSGNTIYF
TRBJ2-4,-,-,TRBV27,TGTGCCAGCAGTTTATTCCCGACGGCGAATGGCAAAAACATTCAGTACTTC,CASSLFPTANGKNIQYF
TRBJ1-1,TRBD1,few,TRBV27,TGTGCCAGCAGTGTACGACAGGGCGGCGGGACTGAAGCTTTCTTT,CASSVRQGGGTEAFF
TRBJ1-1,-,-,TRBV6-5,TGTGCCAGCAGCCCGGGACAGAACACTGAAGCTTTCTTT,CASSPGQNTEAFF
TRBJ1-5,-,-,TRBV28,TGTGCCAGCACACCATCCGGGAGGGGTAGCAATCAGCCCCAGCATTTT,CASTPSGRGSNQPQHF
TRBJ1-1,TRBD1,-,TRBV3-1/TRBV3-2,TGTGCCAGCACCCCACAAGTACAGGGGTTGACTGAAGCTTTCTTT,CASTPQVQGLTEAFF
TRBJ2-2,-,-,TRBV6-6,TGTGCCAGCAGTAGTCGGGCCTCTGAGGGCACCGGGGAGCTGTTTTTT,CASSSRASEGTGELFF
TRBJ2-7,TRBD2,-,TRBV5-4,TGTGCCAGCAGCAGGACTAGCTCCTACGAGCAGTACTTC,CASSRTSSYEQYF
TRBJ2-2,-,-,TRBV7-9,TGTGCCAGCAGCTTAGGACTCTACACCGGGGAGCTGTTTTTT,CASSLGLYTGELFF
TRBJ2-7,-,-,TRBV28,TGTGCCAGCAGTTTAGCCACCTCGGGCAGCCAGGGCGAGCAGTACTTC,CASSLATSGSQGEQYF
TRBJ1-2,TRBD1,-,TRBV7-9,TGTGCCAGCAGCTCGGACAGGCTTTCCACGGGCTACACCTTC,CASSSDRLSTGYTF
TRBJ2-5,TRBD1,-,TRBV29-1,TGCAGCGTCCCGGGACAGGGTGGCGAGACCCAGTACTTC,CSVPGQGGETQYF
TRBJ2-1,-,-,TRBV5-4,TGTGCCAGCAGCTCCCCGGAGAGCGAGCAGTTCTTC,CASSSPESEQFF
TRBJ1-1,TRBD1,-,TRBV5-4,TGTGCCAGCAGCATGTGGACAGGGATGAACACTGAAGCTTTCTTT,CASSMWTGMNTEAFF
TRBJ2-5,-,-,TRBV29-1,TGCAGCGCTCTTCGGTACCAAGAGACCCAGTACTTC,CSALRYQETQYF
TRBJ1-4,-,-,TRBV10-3,TGTGCCATCAGTGATTTTGGGCCCACACTACGGGAAAAACTGTTTTTT,CAISDFGPTLREKLFF
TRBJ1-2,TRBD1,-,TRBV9,TGTGCCAGCAGCGTAGGACAGGGTTCTTGGGGCTACACCTTC,CASSVGQGSWGYTF